This TCR beta chain was identified in a study of T cell repertoires in cytomegalovirus infection. This clonotype has only a few counts. MiXCR, applied by TCRdb to the reads, yields one record per CDR3 protein. The table includes about 260,000 distinct CDR3 sequences, about an eighth detected once. This CDR3 comprises 14 residues. The germline gives CDR1 SGHVS, CDR2 FNYEAQ. The V gene lost 6 bases and the J gene lost 4 bases, with 15 bases spanning the gap. Sequenced input: PBMCs. The TCR originated in a human donor in good health (CMV status not recorded). Some clones in this sample may be carry-over from other donors' samples. The chain has TRBV7-6 and TRBJ1-1, with a weak D call TRBD1 (5 bases). Written as DNA, the CDR3 is TGTGCCAGCAGTTCCGATCAGGGTGGCACTGAAGCTTTCTTT. Translated, it gives CASSSDQGGTEAFF.